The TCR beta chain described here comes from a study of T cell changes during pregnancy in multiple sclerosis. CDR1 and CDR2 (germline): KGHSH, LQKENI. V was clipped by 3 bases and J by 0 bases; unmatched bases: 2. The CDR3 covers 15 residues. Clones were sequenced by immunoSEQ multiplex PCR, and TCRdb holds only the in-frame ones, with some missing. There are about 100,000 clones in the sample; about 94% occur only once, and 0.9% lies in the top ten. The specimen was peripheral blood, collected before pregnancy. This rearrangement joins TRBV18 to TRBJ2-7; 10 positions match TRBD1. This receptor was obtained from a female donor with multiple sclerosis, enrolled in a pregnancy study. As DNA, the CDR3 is TGTGCCAGCTCACCTCGACAGGGGGCCTCCTACGAGCAGTACTTC. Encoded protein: CASSPRQGASYEQYF.